This entry concerns a single T cell receptor (beta chain). Its antigen remains undetermined. No much larger clone is present one base from it, and per-base qualities are unavailable. The data originate from a study of T cell responses to AZD1222 COVID-19 vaccine (TCRdb year 2021). Context from the whole study: A total of about 230 trial participants underwent TCR sequencing, of whom roughly 210 received two doses of AZD1222 and some 25 received two doses of the MenACWY control vaccine. Trial participants were enrolled by age into subgroups of 18-55, 56-69 and 70-plus years, and roughly 150, 30 and 60 TCR-sequenced participants, respectively, were included in these subgroups. What the research found in general, with its limitations: The 56-69-year group was small, and its depth increase did not reach significance, likely because of low power. The whole spike protein was spanned by vaccine-associated CD4 TCRs, and dominant responses were seen in regions 160-218 and 743-854. Only five or six AZD1222 recipients were SARS-CoV-2 seropositive at baseline, limiting conclusions about previously exposed vaccinees. Spike-specific TCR breadth and depth rose significantly after two AZD1222 doses compared with day 0 and with MenACWY recipients. Because no day 14 peak-response samples were available, repertoires were characterized only after the peak T cell response. Epitopes outside the regions mutated in the B.1.351 and B.1.1.7 variants were reportedly recognized by nearly half of the unique spike-specific TCRs. Most participants were white British and females outnumbered males, and the authors suggested that clonal diversity may have been underestimated.

V ends up 0 bases short and J 7 bases short, with an unmatched junction base count of 3. Per the germline V gene, SGDLS is the CDR1 and YYNGEE is the CDR2. Spanning cysteine to phenylalanine, the CDR3 consists of 15 amino acids. Kept here is only the CDR3 DNA, which spans 45 bases and is read in frame from base 1. The CDR3 regions of human TCRbeta chains were analyzed by immunosequencing. In the authors' own workflow: TCRs in the repertoires were compared against a reference library of SARS-CoV-2-specific TCRs that had been generated with the MIRA antigen-specificity platform. Breadth was defined as the fraction of unique TCRs that were SARS-CoV-2-associated, and depth was defined as the fraction of total T cells that were SARS-CoV-2-associated. Using the MIRA data, each spike-specific TCR was assigned both to the spike region to which the TCR was reactive and to a CD4 or CD8 class. Log10-transformed breadth and depth values were compared by one-way ANOVA with Sidak's multiple comparisons tests. TCRdb retrieved this table from immuneACCESS and kept in-frame rearrangements only. Not all clones are present; in checked studies, unresolved V genes account for under half, and no reason is known for the remainder. From that table come the V and J calls and clone size; the DNA was used to work out D and trimming. The sample table contains about 150,000 clones; only one count was recorded for approximately 88% of them. Approximately 3.1% of the sample comes from the top ten.

The time point label, read with the paper, signifies: baseline before first vaccination. The intended sense of this specimen's treatment or condition label: meningococcal conjugate vaccine given as trial control. The vaccinee samples were drawn from two UK trials, COV001 and COV002, one of which was a single-blind randomized controlled phase 2/3 trial testing AZD1222 (ChAdOx1 nCoV-19) in healthy adults. For TCRbeta chain sequencing, PBMC samples from trial participants were taken at day 0 and at day 28 after the second dose. This TCR came from an adult in good health. The rearrangement joined TRBV9 to TRBJ2-1, with TRBD2 matching 11 junction bases. Specimen: peripheral blood, collected on day 0 of MenACWY control vaccination. The CDR3 protein sequence reads: CASSVVAGGPNEQFF. The DNA sequence is TGTGCCAGCAGCGTAGTAGCGGGAGGGCCTAATGAGCAGTTCTTC. The reference TRBV9 and TRBJ2-1 proteins fill in what lies around the CDR3, so the full variable domain reads DSGVTQTPKHLITATGQRVTLRCSPRSGDLSVYWYQQSLDQGLQFLIQYYNGEERAKGNILERFSAQQFPDLHSELNLSSLELGDSALYFCASSVVAGGPNEQFFGPGTRLTVL.